These T cell receptor beta chains were read from a single sample in a study of T cell responses to AZD1222 COVID-19 vaccine. This table comes from immunoSEQ multiplex PCR, and its TCRdb copy is limited to in-frame clones, with some not included. The table has roughly 150,000 clones, 85% to 95% seen once. The source material was peripheral blood, sampled 28 days after the second AZD1222 dose. The receptor set was obtained from an adult who received the AZD1222 COVID-19 vaccine. CDR3s include the opening cysteine and the closing phenylalanine or tryptophan. Where a row states a size, it is once, few, many or the class of an expanded clone; other rows omit it.

V gene,clone size,CDR3 protein
TRBV7-9,-,CASSSRDRGAKLFF
TRBV5-1,-,CASSLPQGYEQYF
TRBV4-2,-,CASSQAVGTANTEAFF
TRBV9,once,CASSVLGGLWDEQFF
TRBV11-2,-,CASSLKSGVGYTF
TRBV7-9,-,CASRKEGETQYF
TRBV14,-,CASSRAGGVYEQYF
TRBV28,-,CASSFGQADYGYTF
TRBV28,few,CASSGAGTSKNEQFF
TRBV27,-,CASSSRLNTEAFF
TRBV19,few,CASSITSGRANEQFF
TRBV9,once,CASSPGTLGNTIYF
TRBV24-1,-,CATSDPRTTSYEQYF
TRBV5-6,once,CASSRGYGGMIKAFF
TRBV5-6,-,CASSLDVGRVGTEAFF
TRBV3-1/TRBV3-2,once,CASSQNSGARGYTF
TRBV7-9,-,CASSPRGGLAKNIQYF
TRBV5-3,-,CARSKSGQTVANTGELFF
TRBV19,few,CASRRDRADTEAFF
TRBV18,-,CASSTGQGEQYF
TRBV5-1,-,CASSSNGGREAFF
TRBV18,-,CASSPTTSNQPQHF
TRBV7-6,once,CASSLGSGGLNEQFF
TRBV6-6,-,CASSYSRGEKLFF
TRBV28,-,CASSRGTSGSYEQYF
TRBV12-3/TRBV12-4,-,CASSLLSTEAFF
TRBV15,-,CATHSGGTVYNEQFF
TRBV18,-,CASSPQTSGSNNEQFF
TRBV18,-,CASSPPGAYTNTEAFF
TRBV14,once,CASSRGGAHEQYF
TRBV11-3,once,CASSLDIGQLAEETQYF
TRBV19,-,CASTSAGKISPLHF
TRBV19,-,CASKRGHLESSNQPQHF
TRBV5-5,-,CASRPQGPDTQYF
TRBV6-5,-,CASTSTGFTEAFF
TRBV19,-,CASSLPGGSNEQFF
TRBV12-3/TRBV12-4,-,CASSLGTEAFF
TRBV5-4,few,CASSLGLAHNEQFF
TRBV21-1,-,CARNLPGQYF
TRBV24-1,-,CATSVGDRGGEKLFF
TRBV6-2/TRBV6-3,-,CASSALAGVPYEQYF
TRBV10-3,-,CAIRSAGSSGNTITEAFF
TRBV4-1,-,CASSQGLAGRGTQYF
TRBV6-5,-,CASSYLSVTEAFF
TRBV19,-,CASSKSRQGGSGNTIYF
TRBV28,-,CASSFAQAQRPQHF